A selection of T cell receptor beta chains follows, all from one sample in a study of blood T cell repertoires in COVID-19. Sequencing was performed with immunoSEQ multiplex PCR; in TCRdb, only in-frame clones are kept and a portion is missing. The sample lists 90,000 to 150,000 clones; approximately 83% were seen once. The sample taken for sequencing was peripheral blood. The receptor set was obtained from an elderly man with acute or convalescent COVID-19. CDR3s include the opening cysteine and the closing phenylalanine or tryptophan. The order of the fields is J gene, D gene, clone size, CDR3 length, V gene, CDR3 protein, CDR3 DNA. A D gene is named only where the DNA matches it firmly. Clone size is not always given. Where it is, it says once, few, many or a class for expanded clones.

J gene: TRBJ2-7; D gene: NA; clone size: NA; CDR3 length: 12; V gene: TRBV12-3/TRBV12-4; CDR3 protein: CASSLSVYEQYF; CDR3 DNA: TGTGCCAGCAGTTTGTCCGTGTACGAGCAGTACTTC
J gene: TRBJ2-3; D gene: NA; clone size: NA; CDR3 length: 16; V gene: TRBV3-1/TRBV3-2; CDR3 protein: CASSLGLGQSTDTQYF; CDR3 DNA: TGTGCCAGCAGCCTGGGACTGGGCCAAAGCACAGATACGCAGTATTTT
J gene: TRBJ1-6; D gene: NA; clone size: NA; CDR3 length: 13; V gene: TRBV9; CDR3 protein: CASSVAGNSPLHF; CDR3 DNA: TGTGCCAGCAGCGTCGCCGGTAATTCACCCCTCCACTTT
J gene: TRBJ1-4; D gene: TRBD1; clone size: NA; CDR3 length: 15; V gene: TRBV18; CDR3 protein: CASSPTGTGNEKLFF; CDR3 DNA: TGTGCCAGCTCACCAACCGGGACAGGGAATGAAAAACTGTTTTTT
J gene: TRBJ1-5; D gene: NA; clone size: few; CDR3 length: 19; V gene: TRBV21-1; CDR3 protein: CASSRLNGTGAASNQPQHF; CDR3 DNA: TGTGCCAGCAGTCGACTCAACGGGACAGGGGCGGCAAGCAATCAGCCCCAGCATTTT
J gene: TRBJ2-7; D gene: NA; clone size: NA; CDR3 length: 12; V gene: TRBV1; CDR3 protein: CTSSGPTSGSFF; CDR3 DNA: TGCACCAGCAGCGGGCCGACTAGCGGGAGTTTCTTC
J gene: TRBJ2-1; D gene: TRBD1; clone size: NA; CDR3 length: 15; V gene: TRBV5-3; CDR3 protein: CARSFRQGAYNEQFF; CDR3 DNA: TGTGCCAGAAGCTTTCGACAGGGGGCCTACAATGAGCAGTTCTTC
J gene: TRBJ1-1; D gene: NA; clone size: NA; CDR3 length: 13; V gene: TRBV2; CDR3 protein: CASCTGRDTEAFF; CDR3 DNA: TGTGCCAGCTGCACAGGTCGGGACACTGAAGCTTTCTTT
J gene: TRBJ1-1; D gene: NA; clone size: once; CDR3 length: 14; V gene: TRBV11-1; CDR3 protein: CASSLLAGNTEAFF; CDR3 DNA: TGTGCCAGCAGCTTACTCGCCGGTAACACTGAAGCTTTCTTT
J gene: TRBJ1-5; D gene: TRBD1; clone size: few; CDR3 length: 17; V gene: TRBV18; CDR3 protein: CASSPGQGTYSNQPQHF; CDR3 DNA: TGTGCCAGCTCACCGGGACAGGGGACTTATAGCAATCAGCCCCAGCATTTT
J gene: TRBJ1-6; D gene: TRBD1; clone size: NA; CDR3 length: 15; V gene: TRBV15; CDR3 protein: CATSRGQGSNSPLHF; CDR3 DNA: TGTGCCACCAGCAGAGGACAGGGTAGTAATTCACCCCTCCACTTT
J gene: TRBJ2-2; D gene: TRBD2; clone size: once; CDR3 length: 16; V gene: TRBV28; CDR3 protein: CASSFPREGNTGELFF; CDR3 DNA: TGTGCCAGCAGTTTCCCCCGGGAGGGAAACACCGGGGAGCTGTTTTTT
J gene: TRBJ1-4; D gene: TRBD1; clone size: NA; CDR3 length: 17; V gene: TRBV7-2; CDR3 protein: CASSLGQGARVNEKLFF; CDR3 DNA: TGTGCCAGCAGCTTAGGGCAGGGGGCGCGGGTTAATGAAAAACTGTTTTTT
J gene: TRBJ1-5; D gene: NA; clone size: NA; CDR3 length: 16; V gene: TRBV2; CDR3 protein: CASSEALSLGHQPQHF; CDR3 DNA: TGTGCCAGCAGTGAAGCGCTATCCCTAGGTCATCAGCCCCAGCATTTT
J gene: TRBJ1-3; D gene: NA; clone size: NA; CDR3 length: 15; V gene: TRBV5-5; CDR3 protein: CASSLAGGSGNTIYF; CDR3 DNA: TGTGCCAGCAGCTTGGCGGGGGGATCTGGAAACACCATATATTTT
J gene: TRBJ1-1; D gene: NA; clone size: NA; CDR3 length: 15; V gene: TRBV11-2; CDR3 protein: CASSSQAGKNTEAFF; CDR3 DNA: TGTGCCAGCAGCTCCCAGGCAGGAAAGAACACTGAAGCTTTCTTT
J gene: TRBJ1-2; D gene: NA; clone size: many; CDR3 length: 15; V gene: TRBV11-2; CDR3 protein: CASSLRARWNYGYTF; CDR3 DNA: TGTGCCAGCAGCTTGAGGGCGAGATGGAACTATGGCTACACCTTC
J gene: TRBJ2-5; D gene: NA; clone size: NA; CDR3 length: 12; V gene: TRBV5-1; CDR3 protein: CASSLIFETQYF; CDR3 DNA: TGCGCCAGCAGCTTGATCTTCGAGACCCAGTACTTC
J gene: TRBJ1-3; D gene: NA; clone size: NA; CDR3 length: 15; V gene: TRBV6-6; CDR3 protein: CASRNPMADGNTIYF; CDR3 DNA: TGTGCCAGCAGAAATCCTATGGCGGATGGAAACACCATATATTTT
J gene: TRBJ1-2; D gene: NA; clone size: NA; CDR3 length: 13; V gene: TRBV12-3/TRBV12-4; CDR3 protein: CASSWARVNGYTF; CDR3 DNA: TGTGCCAGCAGTTGGGCAAGAGTCAATGGCTACACCTTC
J gene: TRBJ2-5; D gene: TRBD2; clone size: NA; CDR3 length: 15; V gene: TRBV6-5; CDR3 protein: CASSYDGRAGETQYF; CDR3 DNA: TGTGCCAGCAGTTACGACGGGAGGGCCGGGGAGACCCAGTACTTC
J gene: TRBJ2-7; D gene: NA; clone size: once; CDR3 length: 14; V gene: TRBV6-5; CDR3 protein: CASSTLGTPYEQYF; CDR3 DNA: TGTGCCAGCAGCACCCTGGGGACACCCTACGAGCAGTACTTC
J gene: TRBJ1-5; D gene: NA; clone size: NA; CDR3 length: 13; V gene: TRBV27; CDR3 protein: CASSPRLSQPQHF; CDR3 DNA: TGTGCCAGCAGTCCCCGGTTGAGTCAGCCCCAGCATTTT
J gene: TRBJ1-1; D gene: NA; clone size: NA; CDR3 length: 15; V gene: TRBV14; CDR3 protein: CASSQQPGLGTEAFF; CDR3 DNA: TGTGCCAGCAGCCAACAGCCGGGATTGGGCACTGAAGCTTTCTTT
J gene: TRBJ2-7; D gene: TRBD2; clone size: NA; CDR3 length: 15; V gene: TRBV5-1; CDR3 protein: CASSLTSGRAPEQYF; CDR3 DNA: TGCGCCAGCAGCTTGACTAGCGGGAGGGCCCCCGAGCAGTACTTC
J gene: TRBJ2-7; D gene: TRBD1; clone size: NA; CDR3 length: 14; V gene: TRBV5-1; CDR3 protein: CASSQGQGGYEQYF; CDR3 DNA: TGCGCCAGCAGCCAGGGACAGGGGGGCTACGAGCAGTACTTC
J gene: TRBJ2-2; D gene: TRBD1; clone size: few; CDR3 length: 15; V gene: TRBV6-5; CDR3 protein: CASSLDRVGTGELFF; CDR3 DNA: TGTGCCAGCAGTTTGGACAGGGTCGGCACCGGGGAGCTGTTTTTT
J gene: TRBJ1-6; D gene: TRBD1; clone size: NA; CDR3 length: 13; V gene: TRBV10-1; CDR3 protein: CASSRDRGSPLHF; CDR3 DNA: TGCGCCAGCAGTCGGGACAGGGGATCACCCCTCCACTTT
J gene: TRBJ2-1; D gene: NA; clone size: NA; CDR3 length: 12; V gene: TRBV12-3/TRBV12-4; CDR3 protein: CASSLRESEQFF; CDR3 DNA: TGTGCCAGCAGTTTAAGAGAAAGTGAGCAGTTCTTC
J gene: TRBJ1-2; D gene: NA; clone size: NA; CDR3 length: 14; V gene: TRBV7-9; CDR3 protein: CASSLQQPNYGYTF; CDR3 DNA: TGTGCCAGCAGCCTGCAACAGCCTAACTATGGCTACACCTTC
J gene: TRBJ1-1; D gene: NA; clone size: NA; CDR3 length: 15; V gene: TRBV5-5; CDR3 protein: CASSSYRGFNTEAFF; CDR3 DNA: TGTGCCAGCAGCTCGTATAGGGGGTTTAACACTGAAGCTTTCTTT
J gene: TRBJ1-2; D gene: NA; clone size: NA; CDR3 length: 13; V gene: TRBV3-1/TRBV3-2; CDR3 protein: CASSQVGHRSYTF; CDR3 DNA: TGTGCCAGCAGCCAAGTGGGGCACCGGAGCTACACCTTC
J gene: TRBJ1-3; D gene: NA; clone size: NA; CDR3 length: 14; V gene: TRBV10-2; CDR3 protein: CASNPGEAGNTIYF; CDR3 DNA: TGCGCCAGCAACCCGGGGGAAGCTGGAAACACCATATATTTT
J gene: TRBJ1-4; D gene: TRBD1; clone size: NA; CDR3 length: 13; V gene: TRBV29-1; CDR3 protein: CSVADRALDKLFF; CDR3 DNA: TGCAGCGTGGCGGACAGGGCCCTGGACAAACTGTTTTTT
J gene: TRBJ2-5; D gene: TRBD2; clone size: NA; CDR3 length: 15; V gene: TRBV11-3; CDR3 protein: CASSLDSGEGETQYF; CDR3 DNA: TGTGCCAGCAGCTTAGATTCCGGGGAGGGGGAGACCCAGTACTTC
J gene: TRBJ1-1; D gene: NA; clone size: once; CDR3 length: 11; V gene: TRBV20-1; CDR3 protein: CSASATGEAFF; CDR3 DNA: TGCAGTGCTAGCGCCACAGGTGAAGCTTTCTTT
J gene: TRBJ1-3; D gene: NA; clone size: NA; CDR3 length: 14; V gene: TRBV6-5; CDR3 protein: CASSLALRGNTIYF; CDR3 DNA: TGTGCCAGCAGCCTCGCTCTGAGGGGAAACACCATATATTTT
J gene: TRBJ1-2; D gene: TRBD1; clone size: NA; CDR3 length: 16; V gene: TRBV6-5; CDR3 protein: CASSYQRTGGGYGYTF; CDR3 DNA: TGTGCCAGCAGTTATCAGCGGACAGGAGGAGGCTATGGCTACACCTTC